The 28 T cell receptor beta chains given below trace back to one sample, sequenced in a study of graft-versus-host responses after intestinal transplantation. These receptors are not linked to any known antigen. Profiling relied on immunoSEQ multiplex PCR, and the TCRdb table lists in-frame clones only, not all of them. Of around 55,000 clones in the sample, roughly 90% are singletons; the top ten hold 0.62%. The input for sequencing was unstimulated CD4+ T cells sorted from spleen or lymph node cells, taken before transplant. These receptor sequences come from a human donor who was the organ donor for an intestinal transplant.

The V and J genes are TRBV6-1 and TRBJ2-4; the D gene is possibly TRBD2 (9 bases). The CDR3 totals 15 residues. Trimming took 6 bases from V and 6 from J, leaving 18 bases between them. The germline V gene encodes CDR1 MNHNS and CDR2 SASEGT. The CDR3 DNA reads as TGTGCCAGCAGGACAGGGGCGGGGGGGTCAAACATTCAGTACTTC. Its protein product is CASRTGAGGSNIQYF.

The gene calls are TRBV10-1 and TRBJ2-3, with TRBD2 matching 8 bases. CDR3 length: 14 amino acids. Germline V gives CDR1 WNHNN, CDR2 SYGVQD (reference sequence). Trimming took 4 bases from V and 0 from J; bases not matched to a gene: 0. CDR3 sequence: CASSGLASTDTQYF. DNA for the CDR3: TGCGCCAGCAGTGGACTAGCGAGCACAGATACGCAGTATTTT.

The chain is built from TRBV5-1 and TRBJ2-1; 10 bases align to TRBD2. Looked up from germline, CDR1 is SGHRS and CDR2 is YFSETQ. This CDR3 has 15 amino acids. Trimming removed 5 bases from V and 2 bases from J; junction bases left unmatched: 4. CDR3: CASSLTSGPYNEQFF. The CDR3 DNA sequence: TGCGCCAGCAGTTTGACTAGCGGGCCCTACAATGAGCAGTTCTTC.

V usage is TRBV5-8 and J usage is TRBJ2-2; D unclear. V lost 5 bases and J 1 base, leaving 6 bases between the germline ends. This CDR3 is 13 amino acids long. Germline V CDR1 and CDR2: SGHTS, YDEGEE. CDR3 nucleotides: TGTGCCAGCAGAATACAGAACACCGGGGAGCTGTTTTTT. It translates to CASRIQNTGELFF.

The chain recombines TRBV28 with TRBJ1-3; 10 bases line up with TRBD1. CDR1 and CDR2 (germline): MDHEN, SYDVKM. The V segment lost 4 bases and the J segment 2 bases; nucleotides outside the gene matches: 2. The CDR3 has 15 amino acids. Here the CDR3 reads CASSSGTGAGNTIYF. The CDR3 DNA sequence: TGTGCCAGCAGTTCCGGGACAGGGGCTGGAAACACCATATATTTT.

This chain joins TRBV5-8 and TRBJ2-2; 7 bases align to TRBD2. The CDR3 sequence is 15 residues long. The ends lost 2 bases at V and 5 bases at J; junction bases unmatched: 6. Germline CDR1 reads SGHTS; CDR2 reads YDEGEE. CDR3 sequence reads: CASSFQLASTGELFF. Here the CDR3 DNA reads TGTGCCAGCAGCTTCCAACTAGCGTCGACCGGGGAGCTGTTTTTT. Based on the CDR3 plus reference TRBV5-8 and TRBJ2-2, the full variable domain is EAGVTQSPTHLIKTRGQQATLRCSPISGHTSVYWYQQALGLGLQFLLWYDEGEERNRGNFPPRFSGRQFPNYSSELNVNALELEDSALYLCASSFQLASTGELFFGEGSRLTVL.

This clone has only one observation. The rearrangement uses TRBV9 and TRBJ2-3, with TRBD2 identical over 7 bases. J lost 1 base, V lost 0 bases, and 5 bases had no gene match. Germline V gene lookup returns CDR1 SGDLS and CDR2 YYNGEE. This CDR3 spans 16 amino acids. The CDR3 here is CASSVEASGGTDTQYF. The CDR3 DNA reads as TGTGCCAGCAGCGTAGAGGCTAGCGGAGGCACAGATACGCAGTATTTT.

The chain employs TRBV4-3 and TRBJ1-2, with D unclear. Trimming left V 0 bases short and J 0 bases short, with 2 bases between. This CDR3 spans 13 amino acids. Germline CDR1 LGHNA, CDR2 YSLEER. The CDR3 here is CASSQDTNYGYTF. The CDR3 bases are TGCGCCAGCAGCCAAGACACTAACTATGGCTACACCTTC.

In its sample, this clone was seen once. V gene TRBV7-2 combines with J gene TRBJ2-1; D may be TRBD2 (5 bases). CDR3 length: 14 residues. Trimming shortened V by 2 bases and J by 2 bases, and 7 bases separated the two germline ends. CDR1 SGHTA and CDR2 FQGNSA come from the germline V gene. The CDR3 DNA reads as TGTGCCAGCAGCTTAAGCGGTCCCTACAATGAGCAGTTCTTC. Protein product: CASSLSGPYNEQFF.

This clone was seen a few times. The chain employs TRBV27 and TRBJ2-7, with TRBD2 identical over 7 bases. This CDR3 is 14 amino acids long. V lost 6 bases to trimming and J lost 2 bases; unmatched junction nucleotides: 7. Germline values: CDR1 MNHEY, CDR2 SMNVEV (reference sequence). This CDR3 reads CASSPRTSAYEQYF. As DNA, the CDR3 is TGTGCCAGCAGCCCCCGTACTAGCGCCTACGAGCAGTACTTC.

V and J are TRBV6-1 and TRBJ1-4; D unclear. The length of the CDR3 is 15 residues. From germline, CDR1 is MNHNS and CDR2 SASEGT. Trimming shortened V by 7 bases and J by 0 bases, and 12 bases separated the two germline ends. CDR3 sequence (DNA): TGTGCCAGCAAAGTCGCAGGTTCAACTAATGAAAAACTGTTTTTT. As protein: CASKVAGSTNEKLFF.

The chain is built from TRBV28 and TRBJ2-7; tentative D call: TRBD2 (5 bases). The germline CDR1 and CDR2 sequences are MDHEN and SYDVKM. The CDR3 totals 11 residues. The V end lost 3 bases, the J end lost 7 bases, and 7 bases lay between the germline ends. CDR3 sequence: CASSLGVEQYF. The CDR3 coding sequence is TGTGCCAGCAGTTTGGGAGTGGAGCAGTACTTC.

The genes are TRBV7-9 and TRBJ2-7, with TRBD2 matching 9 bases. Germline loops: CDR1 SEHNR, CDR2 FQNEAQ (reference sequence). The CDR3 extends over 15 amino acids. V shed 2 bases, J shed 6 bases, and the junction held 8 bases outside the gene matches. CDR3 nucleotide sequence: TGTGCCAGCAGCTTATTAGCGGGAGCTCTGGGCGAGCAGTACTTC. Translated: CASSLLAGALGEQYF.

The genes are TRBV4-1 and TRBJ2-1, with 11 bases matching TRBD2. The V and J ends lost 1 base and 0 bases, in that order; junction bases with no gene match: 8. CDR3 length equals 19 residues. Germline V lookup: CDR1 MGHRA, CDR2 YSYEKL. This CDR3 reads CASSQGLAGIALSYNEQFF. CDR3 coding DNA: TGCGCCAGCAGCCAAGGACTAGCGGGAATCGCCCTCTCCTACAATGAGCAGTTCTTC.

CDR3 in DNA: TGCGCCAGCAGCTTGGGGGGGGGCACGGAGACCCAGTACTTC. The encoded protein is CASSLGGGTETQYF. This chain links TRBV5-1 with TRBJ2-5; D is possibly TRBD2 (7 bases). Deletions cut 0 bases from V and 5 bases from J, with 11 bases between. The V gene's germline CDR1 is SGHRS and CDR2 YFSETQ. CDR3 length equals 14 residues.

This rearrangement joins TRBV29-1 to TRBJ1-2; D perhaps matches TRBD1 (6 bases). CDR1 SQVTM and CDR2 ANQGSEA come from the germline V gene. V lost 3 bases and J 0 bases, leaving 17 bases between the germline ends. CDR3 length equals 16 residues. CDR3 loop: CSVEAIGTLSNYGYTF. The CDR3 DNA follows: TGCAGCGTTGAGGCTATAGGGACACTTTCTAACTATGGCTACACCTTC.

CDR3 nucleotide sequence: TGTGCCAGCAGCGGTCCCAATCAGCCCCAGCATTTT. Translation: CASSGPNQPQHF. The V call is TRBV28, the J call TRBJ1-5, with D unresolved. V lost 6 bases, J lost 3 bases, and 6 bases lay in between. The CDR3 consists of 12 residues. Germline lookup yields CDR1 MDHEN and CDR2 SYDVKM.

This chain connects TRBV7-8 to TRBJ1-5, with D uncertain. V lost 1 base to trimming and J lost 2 bases, with 12 bases between them. This CDR3 has 16 amino acids. Germline CDR1 and CDR2: SGHVS and FQNEAQ. The CDR3 DNA reads TGTGCCAGCAGCTTAGTCGGAGAGGGTGGCAATCAGCCCCAGCATTTT. It codes for CASSLVGEGGNQPQHF.

In this sample, this clone turned up once. This rearrangement joins TRBV19 to TRBJ2-3, with 7 bases lining up with TRBD2. From germline, CDR1 is LNHDA and CDR2 SQIVND (reference sequence). V trimming: 5 bases; J trimming: 2 bases; junction bases outside the gene matches: 7. This CDR3 region has 15 residues. DNA for the CDR3: TGTGCCAGTAGTTCACAAGCGGGACCCACAGATACGCAGTATTTT. Encoded protein: CASSSQAGPTDTQYF.

The V gene is TRBV19, the J gene TRBJ2-7; 7 nucleotides agree with TRBD1. Per the germline V gene, CDR1 is LNHDA and CDR2 is SQIVND (reference sequence). CDR3 length: 13 amino acids. The J segment lost 4 bases and the V segment lost 5 bases, leaving 5 bases of the junction unmatched. The CDR3 loop is CASSPRGLYEQYF. CDR3 nucleotide sequence: TGTGCCAGTAGTCCGAGGGGGCTATACGAGCAGTACTTC.

The V and J genes are TRBV5-1 and TRBJ1-5; 7 nucleotides agree with TRBD1. Germline-derived CDR1 and CDR2 are SGHRS and YFSETQ. The CDR3 sequence is 16 residues long. The junction had 8 bases not matched to a gene; V was cut back by 1 base and J by 4 bases. The CDR3 nucleotides read TGCGCCAGCAGCTTGTTCTCCTCGACAGGGAATCAGCCCCAGCATTTT. Its protein is CASSLFSSTGNQPQHF.

This clone was detected once. This chain connects TRBV7-9 to TRBJ1-3; no reliable D call. This CDR3 is built from 15 residues. Per germline, CDR1 SEHNR and CDR2 FQNEAQ (reference sequence). Trimming removed 3 bases from V and 0 bases from J, with 9 bases in between. CDR3 DNA: TGTGCCAGCAGCTTTGACACAGTCTCTGGAAACACCATATATTTT. It is translated as CASSFDTVSGNTIYF. Full variable domain (outside the CDR3, taken from reference TRBV7-9 and TRBJ1-3): DTGVSQNPRHKITKRGQNVTFRCDPISEHNRLYWYRQTLGQGPEFLTYFQNEAQLEKSRLLSDRFSAERPKGSFSTLEIQRTEQGDSAMYLCASSFDTVSGNTIYFGEGSWLTVV.

The V gene is TRBV7-3, the J gene TRBJ2-2; a weak D match, TRBD2 (5 bases). CDR3 length: 15 amino acids. The V and J ends lost 3 bases and 3 bases respectively, with 11 bases between them. Looked up from germline, CDR1 is SGHTA and CDR2 is FQGTGA. This CDR3 is CASSFTFGDTGELFF. CDR3 nucleotide sequence: TGTGCCAGCAGCTTCACTTTCGGGGACACCGGGGAGCTGTTTTTT. The variable domain in full, with the rest retrieved from reference TRBV7-3 and TRBJ2-2, is GAGVSQTPSNKVTEKGKYVELRCDPISGHTALYWYRQSLGQGPEFLIYFQGTGAADDSGLPNDRFFAVRPEGSVSTLKIQRTERGDSAVYLCASSFTFGDTGELFFGEGSRLTVL.

The chain joins TRBV6-1 to TRBJ2-1; 11 bases match TRBD2. The CDR3 is 15 residues long. Germline V gene data show CDR1 as MNHNS and CDR2 as SASEGT. Trimming cost V 7 bases and J 4 bases; bases outside gene matches: 6. The CDR3 DNA sequence: TGTGCCAGCAAAGCGGGACTAGCGGTTTACAATGAGCAGTTCTTC. Protein sequence: CASKAGLAVYNEQFF.

The chain combines TRBV9 with TRBJ1-3; maybe TRBD1 (5 bases). Germline CDR1 reads SGDLS; CDR2 reads YYNGEE. V lost 0 bases to trimming and J lost 2 bases, with 15 bases between them. This CDR3 has 17 amino acids. CDR3 residues: CASSVGPGISPGNTIYF. The CDR3 DNA is TGTGCCAGCAGCGTAGGGCCAGGGATCAGCCCTGGAAACACCATATATTTT.

The chain is built from TRBV7-2 and TRBJ1-1; tentative D call: TRBD1 (6 bases). The CDR3 spans 13 residues. V gave up 4 bases and J gave up 1 base, with 7 bases separating them. Germline CDR1 reads SGHTA; CDR2 reads FQGNSA. The CDR3: CASSSDRNTEAFF. The DNA for the CDR3 is TGTGCCAGCAGCTCGGACAGGAACACTGAAGCTTTCTTT.

The chain is built from TRBV5-1 and TRBJ2-2, with no clear D. Germline values: CDR1 SGHRS, CDR2 YFSETQ. This CDR3 comprises 14 residues. V was shortened by 0 bases and J by 4 bases, with 7 bases between the two germline ends. The CDR3 DNA reads TGCGCCAGCAGCTTGGAGCTGCTCACCGGGGAGCTGTTTTTT. As protein: CASSLELLTGELFF.

The chain links TRBV27 to TRBJ2-7; a weak D match, TRBD2 (6 bases). Germline V gene data show CDR1 as MNHEY and CDR2 as SMNVEV (reference sequence). The CDR3 has 15 amino acids. Trimming pared 6 bases from V and 4 bases from J, leaving 19 bases between. As DNA, the CDR3 is TGTGCCAGCAGCCCTTGGGGGGAGAATGGTTACGAGCAGTACTTC. This encodes CASSPWGENGYEQYF.